Given below is one T cell receptor (beta chain) in context. CDR1 and CDR2 from the germline V gene are MGHRA and YSYEKL. The V segment lost 0 bases and the J segment 5 bases; nucleotides outside the gene matches: 10. The CDR3 is 17 amino acids. The PCR had 60 Vbeta and 13 Jbeta primers. TCRdb's table, derived via immunoSEQ multiplex PCR, lists solely in-frame clones and lacks some. The table lists 100,000 to 150,000 clones, roughly 8.3% of them singletons. This entry is derived from a study of cytomegalovirus exposure and HLA in healthy donors. The sequence derives from a man between 35 and 55 years old in good health and CMV-seronegative. The chain recombines TRBV4-1 with TRBJ2-5; TRBD2 agrees at 9 bases. Sequencing was performed on PBMCs. The CDR3 region has the DNA TGCGCCAGCAGCCAAGATGGGTTAGCGGGGGTTAGGGAGACCCAGTACTTC. Translated, it gives CASSQDGLAGVRETQYF.